This TCR beta chain was profiled in a study of Ad26.COV2.S vaccination and SARS-CoV-2 variants (dated by TCRdb to the early 2020s). At the level of the whole study: Donors in the vaccine arm were drawn from COV1001, a phase I-IIa trial of Ad26.COV2.S in healthy adults that was multicentre, randomized, double-blind and placebo-controlled. Dosing of Ad26.COV2.S was intramuscular, at either 5x10^10 or 1x10^11 viral particles, delivered as one shot or as two shots spaced 56 days apart. TCRbeta repertoire sequencing was used to assess the specificity and breadth of SARS-CoV-2-reactive T cell receptors after Ad26.COV2.S vaccination. A total of 32 samples were included in the TCR-sequenced set, comprising approximately 20 Ad26.COV2.S vaccine recipients, 5 placebo recipients and 8 SARS-CoV-2 convalescent individuals. Trial participants were randomized into five groups of five: low-dose or high-dose Ad26.COV2.S given once or twice, or placebo on both occasions. Blinding of investigators to trial group allocation was maintained during experiments and outcome assessment. General study outcomes and caveats: Non-spike TCR breadth was comparable between vaccine and placebo recipients, consistent with the vaccine containing only spike. After vaccination, spike-specific CD8+ and CD4+ T cell responses were reported to show substantial breadth. The authors noted that the TCR breadth and depth analyses may have underestimated total T cell responses. Higher spike-specific TCR breadth was observed in Ad26.COV2.S recipients than in placebo recipients (P = 0.0014). The study lacked the statistical power to compare responses across vaccine doses or regimens.

Read against the paper, the sample's treatment or condition label means: around 19 received Ad26.COV2.S at low or high dose, single or two shots; roughly five received placebo; per-sample allocation not given. Repertoires of vaccine and placebo recipients were sequenced from samples taken on day 63 after the first injection. Cohort 1b enrolled 25 to 30 adults aged 18-55 years at a single site in Boston, USA, between 29 July and 7 August 2020. As a vaccine, Ad26.COV2.S was a replication-incompetent adenovirus type 26 vector that expressed a prefusion-stabilized SARS-CoV-2 spike protein derived from the original Wuhan strain. The immunoSEQ Assay was used to sequence TCRbeta CDR3 regions. After extraction, genomic DNA underwent amplification by bias-controlled multiplex PCR, followed by high-throughput sequencing. In the source study's methods: To quantify the absolute abundance of every unique TCRbeta CDR3 region, sequences were collapsed and filtered. T cell fraction was estimated by normalizing TCRbeta template counts to usable DNA, with usable DNA measured through amplification of reference genes found in all nucleated cells. Repertoire TCRs were annotated as SARS-CoV-2-specific when V gene, CDR3 amino acid sequence and J gene were exactly matched to a known reactive TCR set. The reference SARS-CoV-2 TCR set was derived from MIRA and filtered for enrichment in COVID-19-positive ImmuneCODE repertoires, a step that removed public or cross-reactive TCRs. Using the MIRA antigens, annotated TCRs were further analysed by specific ORF or by position within an ORF. Depth was the summed frequency of annotated unique rearrangements, while breadth was defined as annotated unique rearrangements over total unique productive rearrangements. Two-sided Wilcoxon rank-sum tests were used to compare TCR breadth between groups. TCRdb limited this immuneACCESS table to in-frame rearrangements with V and J called. A share of clones is missing; checked studies link under half to unresolved V genes, and the rest is unexplained. The DNA was the basis for D and trimming; V, J and clone size are from that table. Recorded for this sample are roughly 380,000 clones; around 83% of them occurred a single time. 3% to 4% of the sample goes to the ten largest clones.

V lost 6 bases and J lost 9 bases, and the count of bases not matched to a germline gene is 10. From the cysteine through the phenylalanine, the CDR3 covers 15 amino acids. The retained sequence is limited to the CDR3, 45 bases, with the frame set at the first base. From a lookup of the germline V gene, CDR1 and CDR2 are MNHEY and SVGAGI. In its sample, this clone was seen a few times. Its antigen remains unidentified. No qualities accompany the bases; no much larger clone lies one base away. The chain joins TRBV6-5 to TRBJ1-5; TRBD1 matches 11 bases in the middle. The source was peripheral blood, collected in a trial of Ad26.COV2.S vaccine versus placebo. The sequence came from a person aged 18-65 years who received the Ad26.COV2.S COVID-19 vaccine or a placebo. The DNA sequence reads TGTGCCAGCAGCGGGACAGGGGGTTCAACGGGGCCCCAGCATTTT. The translation is CASSGTGGSTGPQHF.